Below are 30 T cell receptor beta chains sequenced from a single sample in a study of identifying expanded T cells in peripheral blood. TCRdb keeps only in-frame clones here, not all; method: immunoSEQ multiplex PCR. Of 75,000 to 90,000 clones in the sample, just under 85% are singletons; the top ten hold around 18%. Sequencing was performed on blood. The receptor source for this set is a person aged 18 to 70 in good health.

The V call is TRBV20-1, the J call TRBJ2-1, with D maybe TRBD2 (5 bases). Trimming left V 6 bases short and J 10 bases short, with 10 bases between. The CDR3 extends over 10 amino acids. The germline V gene has CDR1 DFQATT and CDR2 SNEGSKA (reference sequence). The CDR3 loop is CSAGEEEQFF. The CDR3 coding sequence is TGCAGTGCGGGAGAGGAAGAGCAGTTCTTC.

The V and J genes are TRBV7-2 and TRBJ1-4; a possible D gene is TRBD1 (5 bases). Trimming left V 3 bases short and J 12 bases short, with 17 bases between. The CDR3 length is 14 residues. The germline gives CDR1 SGHTA, CDR2 FQGNSA. The chain's CDR3 is CASSFKGREVELFF. For the CDR3, the DNA is TGTGCCAGCAGCTTTAAGGGCAGGGAGGTGGAACTGTTTTTT.

J is TRBJ2-7 and V is TRBV18; 12 nucleotides align to TRBD2. This CDR3 has 15 amino acids. Germline V CDR1 and CDR2: KGHSH, LQKENI. V was pared by 2 bases and J by 4 bases, with 3 bases of the junction left unmatched. The CDR3 DNA reads as TGTGCCAGCTCACCAGCTAGCGGGAGGGGGTACGAGCAGTACTTC. Encoded protein: CASSPASGRGYEQYF.

V and J are TRBV7-9 and TRBJ1-4; D uncertain. Germline V gene lookup returns CDR1 SEHNR and CDR2 FQNEAQ (reference sequence). Trimming shortened V by 5 bases and J by 10 bases, and 23 bases separated the two germline ends. This CDR3 is built from 16 residues. The CDR3 DNA reads TGTGCCAGCAGCCTCCAAGGACCGATTCTTTCGGGAAAACTGTTTTTT. Its translation is CASSLQGPILSGKLFF. Drawing the rest from reference TRBV7-9 and TRBJ1-4, the complete variable domain is DTGVSQNPRHKITKRGQNVTFRCDPISEHNRLYWYRQTLGQGPEFLTYFQNEAQLEKSRLLSDRFSAERPKGSFSTLEIQRTEQGDSAMYLCASSLQGPILSGKLFFGSGTQLSVL.

This sequence joins TRBV11-2 and TRBJ2-5; 12 bases match TRBD2. Germline-derived CDR1 and CDR2 are SGHAT and FQNNGV. The CDR3 runs 15 residues. J was trimmed by 5 bases and V by 5 bases; bases with no gene match: 6. In nucleotides, the CDR3 is TGTGCCAGCAGCCCAACTAGCGGGAGGATGGAGACCCAGTACTTC. Translating gives CASSPTSGRMETQYF.

The rearrangement uses TRBV9 and TRBJ1-5; D unresolved. This CDR3 has 13 residues. Per the germline V gene, CDR1 is SGDLS and CDR2 is YYNGEE. Between the trimmed V and J ends, which lost 0 bases and 1 base, there was a span of 2 bases. CDR3 nucleotide sequence: TGTGCCAGCAGCGTAGGCAGCAATCAGCCCCAGCATTTT. Amino acid sequence: CASSVGSNQPQHF.

The table lists this clone with a count of one. The chain is built from TRBV5-5 and TRBJ2-7; perhaps TRBD1 as D (5 bases). The CDR3 is made up of 15 amino acids. Germline V gives CDR1 SGHKS, CDR2 YYEKEE (reference sequence). Trimming left V 6 bases short and J 4 bases short, with 20 bases between. DNA for the CDR3: TGTGCCAGCATCGTTCAAGCAGGGCTGGATTACGAGCAGTACTTC. Translated: CASIVQAGLDYEQYF.

The rearrangement links TRBV28 to TRBJ1-2; D gene uncertain. V was pared by 7 bases and J by 4 bases, with 7 bases between. Germline CDR1 MDHEN, CDR2 SYDVKM. This CDR3 region has 11 residues. This CDR3 is CASTSTYGYTF. CDR3 bases: TGTGCCAGCACCTCGACCTATGGCTACACCTTC.

The chain links TRBV7-8 to TRBJ2-7; 11 nucleotides line up with TRBD1. Looked up from germline, CDR1 is SGHVS and CDR2 is FQNEAQ. J lost 4 bases, V lost 5 bases, and 4 bases had no gene match. The CDR3 has 14 amino acids. Here the CDR3 reads CASSEDRGLYEQYF. Written as DNA, the CDR3 is TGTGCCAGCAGCGAGGACAGGGGGCTGTACGAGCAGTACTTC.

The genes are TRBV27 and TRBJ2-7; 8 bases line up with TRBD2. The germline V gene encodes CDR1 MNHEY and CDR2 SMNVEV (reference sequence). Trimming took 6 bases from V and 2 from J; bases not matched to a gene: 9. The CDR3 runs to 15 residues. The CDR3 is CASSARGGRPYEQYF. The CDR3 nucleotides are TGTGCCAGCAGCGCCCGGGGGGGGCGGCCCTACGAGCAGTACTTC.

This clone appeared once. The chain is built from TRBV7-8 and TRBJ2-1; maybe TRBD2 (6 bases). V was shortened by 6 bases and J by 0 bases, with 18 bases between the two germline ends. The CDR3 is 17 residues long. Germline V lookup: CDR1 SGHVS, CDR2 FQNEAQ. The CDR3 nucleotides are TGTGCCAGCAGTAGGAACCTACGGGGGTTCTCCTACAATGAGCAGTTCTTC. It codes for CASSRNLRGFSYNEQFF.

The genes are TRBV6-1 and TRBJ1-5; possibly TRBD1 for D (5 bases). This CDR3 is 14 amino acids long. The V and J ends lost 1 base and 11 bases respectively, with 15 bases between them. CDR1 is MNHNS, CDR2 SASEGT, per germline. The CDR3 here is CASSEERGLGAQHF. CDR3 nucleotides: TGTGCCAGCAGTGAAGAAAGGGGTCTGGGGGCCCAGCATTTT.

J is TRBJ2-5 and V is TRBV4-1; D gene uncertain. Germline CDR1 reads MGHRA; CDR2 reads YSYEKL. Between the trimmed V and J ends, which lost 1 base and 2 bases, there was a span of 11 bases. This CDR3 comprises 15 residues. The CDR3: CASSQAKQLQETQYF. The CDR3 nucleotides are TGCGCCAGCAGCCAAGCTAAACAACTACAAGAGACCCAGTACTTC.

This chain links TRBV9 with TRBJ2-3, with no clear D. The V end was cut by 2 bases, the J end by 2 bases, with 12 bases between. CDR3 length equals 15 residues. From germline, CDR1 is SGDLS and CDR2 YYNGEE. The CDR3 region has the DNA TGTGCCAGCAGCGTGCAGGATTACCCCACAGATACGCAGTATTTT. It encodes CASSVQDYPTDTQYF.

This clone came up a few times. This rearrangement joins TRBV28 to TRBJ1-5; a possible D gene is TRBD1 (6 bases). Germline V CDR1 and CDR2: MDHEN, SYDVKM. The CDR3 totals 14 residues. Trimming cost V 2 bases and J 6 bases, with 11 bases left between them. The CDR3 here is CASSLVGGVQPQHF. Written as DNA, the CDR3 is TGTGCCAGCAGTTTAGTTGGGGGCGTTCAGCCCCAGCATTTT.

The genes are TRBV19 and TRBJ2-6; D call uncertain. CDR1 and CDR2 (germline): LNHDA, SQIVND (reference sequence). The CDR3 spans 15 residues. V lost 7 bases and J 0 bases, leaving 10 bases between the germline ends. CDR3 sequence: CASTVGVSGANVLTF. CDR3 coding DNA: TGTGCCAGTACCGTCGGTGTCTCTGGGGCCAACGTCCTGACTTTC.

V gene TRBV30 combines with J gene TRBJ2-7, with TRBD2 matching 11 bases. CDR1 is GTSNPN, CDR2 SVGIG, per germline (reference sequence). The junction had 11 bases not matched to a gene; V was cut back by 1 base and J by 9 bases. The CDR3 covers 15 residues. The CDR3, as DNA: TGTGCCTGGAGTGCTGGGACTAGCGGACGGAGGGGGCAGTACTTC. Translated: CAWSAGTSGRRGQYF. The full variable domain, with the rest looked up from reference TRBV30 and TRBJ2-7, is SQTIHQWPATLVQPVGSPLSLECTVEGTSNPNLYWYRQAAGRGLQLLFYSVGIGQISSEVPQNLSASRPQDRQFILSSKKLLLSDSGFYLCAWSAGTSGRRGQYFGPGTRLTVT.

The chain has TRBV6-6 and TRBJ1-3; 7 positions agree with TRBD1. Germline CDR1 and CDR2: MNHNY and SVGAGI (reference sequence). V gave up 5 bases and J gave up 3 bases; unmatched junction bases: 10. This CDR3 spans 16 amino acids. CDR3: CASSRSSGGSGNTIYF. For the CDR3, the DNA is TGTGCCAGCAGTCGATCTTCAGGGGGAAGTGGAAACACCATATATTTT.

This chain uses TRBV28 with TRBJ2-6, with D unclear. The V end lost 6 bases, the J end lost 5 bases, and 8 bases lay between the germline ends. This CDR3 region has 13 residues. CDR1 and CDR2 (germline): MDHEN, SYDVKM. CDR3 residues: CASSPSWANVLTF. Written as DNA, the CDR3 is TGTGCCAGCAGCCCCAGCTGGGCCAACGTCCTGACTTTC.

V and J are TRBV25-1 and TRBJ2-2; TRBD2 might be the D (6 bases). The CDR3 spans 15 residues. CDR1 is MGHDK and CDR2 is SYGVNS in the germline V gene. Trimming cost V 11 bases and J 6 bases, with 22 bases left between them. Here the CDR3 reads CAASTSGRGPGELFF. CDR3 in DNA: TGTGCCGCTTCAACGTCCGGGAGAGGTCCCGGGGAGCTGTTTTTT.

A single count supports this clone. The rearrangement joins TRBV27 to TRBJ2-7, with 7 bases that match TRBD1. With 5 bases clipped from V and 2 bases from J, the junction kept 6 bases outside the gene matches. CDR1 and CDR2 (germline): MNHEY, SMNVEV (reference sequence). The CDR3 has 14 residues. The CDR3 DNA reads as TGTGCCAGCAGTCAACAGGGGTGGCCCTACGAGCAGTACTTC. It specifies CASSQQGWPYEQYF.

This chain connects TRBV9 to TRBJ2-7, with D unresolved. Germline V CDR1 and CDR2: SGDLS, YYNGEE. V was cut by 0 bases and J by 4 bases, with 8 bases left in between. CDR3 length: 13 amino acids. The CDR3 spells CASSVVSGYEQYF. CDR3 nucleotide sequence: TGTGCCAGCAGCGTAGTCTCGGGTTACGAGCAGTACTTC.

V and J are TRBV19 and TRBJ2-1; D not resolved. Germline assignment: CDR1 LNHDA and CDR2 SQIVND (reference sequence). The CDR3 consists of 15 residues. The V end lost 3 bases, the J end lost 0 bases, and 9 bases lay between the germline ends. The CDR3 DNA reads as TGTGCCAGTAGTATCGAGTATAGCTCCTACAATGAGCAGTTCTTC. Protein product: CASSIEYSSYNEQFF.

This chain links TRBV11-3 with TRBJ2-7; D is possibly TRBD1 (6 bases). Germline CDR1 SGHNT, CDR2 YENEEA. The CDR3 extends over 15 amino acids. The ends were cut back, 2 bases at V and 0 bases at J, with 11 bases in the middle. CDR3 sequence: CASSLFSTGSYEQYF. The CDR3 bases are TGTGCCAGCAGCTTATTTTCGACAGGCTCCTACGAGCAGTACTTC.

The chain employs TRBV28 and TRBJ2-1; TRBD1 matches at 10 bases. The germline V gene encodes CDR1 MDHEN and CDR2 SYDVKM. CDR3 length: 17 amino acids. Trimming took 4 bases from V and 5 from J; bases not matched to a gene: 11. In nucleotides, the CDR3 is TGTGCCAGCAGTTCAGGGGGAGGGACAGGGGTTGACAATGAGCAGTTCTTC. Its protein is CASSSGGGTGVDNEQFF.

In this sample, this clone turned up a few times. V gene TRBV6-1 combines with J gene TRBJ2-2; D not certain. The CDR3 spans 14 residues. The germline CDR1 and CDR2 sequences are MNHNS and SASEGT. V lost 5 bases, J lost 3 bases, and 10 bases lay in between. This CDR3 is CASSTNWDTGELFF. DNA of the CDR3: TGTGCCAGCAGTACAAATTGGGACACCGGGGAGCTGTTTTTT.

This clone was observed a few times. The junction does not match germline at one end; this may be a read error. The CDR3 protein is CASSLGGQGSHTFRF. The CDR3 DNA sequence: TGTGCCAGCAGCTTAGGGGGACAGGGTTCCCATACCTTTCGGTTC. This chain links TRBV7-9 with TRBJ2-7, with 9 positions matching TRBD1. Germline CDR1 is SEHNR and CDR2 is FQNEAQ (reference sequence). The CDR3 length is 15 residues. The full variable domain, with the rest looked up from reference TRBV7-9 and TRBJ2-7, is DTGVSQNPRHKITKRGQNVTFRCDPISEHNRLYWYRQTLGQGPEFLTYFQNEAQLEKSRLLSDRFSAERPKGSFSTLEIQRTEQGDSAMYLCASSLGGQGSHTFRFGPGTRLTVT.

This sequence joins TRBV6-5 and TRBJ1-2; D perhaps matches TRBD1 (6 bases). CDR3 length: 12 amino acids. Germline V gene data show CDR1 as MNHEY and CDR2 as SVGAGI. V lost 4 bases and J lost 8, with 11 bases in between. This CDR3 reads CASSSTGGGYTF. DNA for the CDR3: TGTGCCAGCAGTTCGACAGGAGGCGGCTACACCTTC.

The J gene is TRBJ2-3, the V gene TRBV29-1; TRBD2 matches 9 bases. The CDR3 is 13 amino acids. Trimming took 1 base from V and 6 from J; bases not matched to a gene: 2. Looked up from germline, CDR1 is SQVTM and CDR2 is ANQGSEA. CDR3 bases: TGCAGCGTTGAAGTGAGCGGGGGGGATACGCAGTATTTT. Encoded protein: CSVEVSGGDTQYF.

The V call is TRBV5-1, the J call TRBJ2-3; D may be TRBD2 (6 bases). Trimming shortened V by 4 bases and J by 3 bases, and 15 bases separated the two germline ends. This CDR3 region has 15 residues. Germline V CDR1 and CDR2: SGHRS, YFSETQ. The DNA for the CDR3 is TGCGCCAGCAGCGTCCTCCGGGGGAGTACAGATACGCAGTATTTT. It specifies CASSVLRGSTDTQYF.